One and the same sample provided the 26 T cell receptor beta chains below, sequenced in a study of shared clonotypes between healthy human individuals. Clones were sequenced by immunoSEQ multiplex PCR, and TCRdb holds only the in-frame ones, with some missing. The repertoire consists of 1,400,000 or so clones, with 98% to 99% occurring once and the leading ten covering approximately 0.4%. Specimen: naive CD4+ T cells sorted from blood. The subset is: CD45RA+ positively selected. Source of these receptors: a man aged 25-40 years in good health.

The chain has TRBV28 and TRBJ1-1, with a possible D match to TRBD1 (5 bases). Germline V lookup: CDR1 MDHEN, CDR2 SYDVKM. Between the trimmed V and J ends, which lost 6 bases and 0 bases, there was a span of 17 bases. This CDR3 spans 16 amino acids. CDR3 sequence reads: CASSSRDLLLNTEAFF. CDR3 in DNA: TGTGCCAGCAGCTCTCGGGACCTACTTCTGAACACTGAAGCTTTCTTT.

The chain recombines TRBV28 with TRBJ1-2, with D unclear. This CDR3 region has 12 residues. Germline V gene lookup returns CDR1 MDHEN and CDR2 SYDVKM. V gave up 8 bases and J gave up 4 bases, with 11 bases separating them. Written as DNA, the CDR3 is TGTGCCAGCCTAAGGGAGAGCTATGGCTACACCTTC. Amino acid sequence: CASLRESYGYTF.

The gene calls are TRBV6-5 and TRBJ1-5; D gene unclear. The CDR3 is 15 amino acids. Germline CDR1 reads MNHEY; CDR2 reads SVGAGI. Deletions cut 7 bases from V and 4 bases from J, with 17 bases between. CDR3 sequence reads: CASTQRVGGNQPQHF. The CDR3 bases are TGTGCCAGCACCCAGCGGGTCGGCGGGAATCAGCCCCAGCATTTT.

V and J are TRBV7-9 and TRBJ2-7; a weak D match, TRBD2 (6 bases). V lost 1 base to trimming and J lost 5 bases, with 9 bases between them. The CDR3 runs to 13 residues. CDR1 is SEHNR, CDR2 FQNEAQ, per germline (reference sequence). The CDR3 DNA reads as TGTGCCAGCAGCTTAGATCGGGGGAACGAGCAGTACTTC. Amino acid sequence: CASSLDRGNEQYF.

This chain connects TRBV5-5 to TRBJ1-2, with a weak D call TRBD1 (6 bases). This CDR3 comprises 15 residues. Per the germline V gene, CDR1 is SGHKS and CDR2 is YYEKEE (reference sequence). Trimming cost V 2 bases and J 8 bases, with 19 bases left between them. The CDR3 bases are TGTGCCAGCAGCTTCACCGGGACACGGGGCGAGGGCTACACCTTC. Its protein is CASSFTGTRGEGYTF.

The V and J genes are TRBV5-8 and TRBJ1-2; tentative D call: TRBD1 (6 bases). The germline CDR1 and CDR2 sequences are SGHTS and YDEGEE. The V and J ends lost 2 bases and 4 bases respectively, with 12 bases between them. This CDR3 has 14 residues. The CDR3 here is CASSLIRGAYGYTF. For the CDR3, the DNA is TGTGCCAGCAGCTTAATCCGGGGGGCCTATGGCTACACCTTC.

The J gene is TRBJ2-5, the V gene TRBV6-1, with D possibly matching TRBD2 (5 bases). Trimming took 4 bases from V and 5 from J, leaving 20 bases between them. The CDR3 covers 16 residues. Germline V lookup: CDR1 MNHNS, CDR2 SASEGT. The CDR3 coding sequence is TGTGCCAGCAGTGCAAGACGGGGAAACTTGGGGGAGACCCAGTACTTC. Encoded protein: CASSARRGNLGETQYF.

The chain uses TRBV6-5 and TRBJ1-5; no firm D call. CDR3 size: 15 residues. Trimming pared 2 bases from V and 1 base from J, leaving 9 bases between. The germline gives CDR1 MNHEY, CDR2 SVGAGI. CDR3 sequence: CASSYLRGSNQPQHF. CDR3 nucleotides: TGTGCCAGCAGTTACCTCCGGGGAAGCAATCAGCCCCAGCATTTT.

This clone was counted a single time. The chain carries TRBV11-2 and TRBJ2-7; 11 positions agree with TRBD2. The V gene end was trimmed by 5 bases and the J gene end by 10 bases; junction bases not matched to a gene: 22. The CDR3 is 18 residues long. Germline assignment: CDR1 SGHAT and CDR2 FQNNGV. In DNA form, the CDR3 reads TGTGCCAGCAGCCCTCAGGTACTAGCGGGAGTCCCTCCGTCATTTCAGTACTTC. Residues: CASSPQVLAGVPPSFQYF.

V usage is TRBV9 and J usage is TRBJ2-1; D call uncertain. This CDR3 comprises 16 residues. Trimming cost V 0 bases and J 0 bases, with 10 bases left between them. Germline V lookup: CDR1 SGDLS, CDR2 YYNGEE. The chain's CDR3 is CASSVGVGGSYNEQFF. CDR3 DNA sequence: TGTGCCAGCAGCGTAGGGGTAGGCGGCTCCTACAATGAGCAGTTCTTC.

The J gene is TRBJ2-7, the V gene TRBV30, with TRBD2 identical over 7 bases. After removal of 0 bases from V and 2 bases from J, the junction contained 13 bases not matched to a gene. The length of the CDR3 is 17 residues. CDR1 is GTSNPN and CDR2 is SVGIG in the germline V gene (reference sequence). CDR3 nucleotides: TGTGCCTGGAGTGTAATGATTTCTAGCGGTACTACCTACGAGCAGTACTTC. It encodes CAWSVMISSGTTYEQYF.

The genes are TRBV5-4 and TRBJ2-7; 12 bases align to TRBD2. Trimming took 3 bases from V and 2 from J; bases not matched to a gene: 3. This CDR3 has 15 amino acids. The germline gives CDR1 SGHNT, CDR2 YYREEE (reference sequence). This CDR3 is CASSSGLAGTYEQYF. As DNA, the CDR3 is TGTGCCAGCAGCTCAGGACTAGCGGGAACCTACGAGCAGTACTTC.

This clone appeared once. J is TRBJ2-3 and V is TRBV7-2; 12 bases are shared with TRBD2. V was clipped by 5 bases and J by 3 bases; unmatched bases: 3. The length of the CDR3 is 15 residues. Germline values: CDR1 SGHTA, CDR2 FQGNSA. Written as DNA, the CDR3 is TGTGCCAGCAGCAAACTAGCGGGAGGAACAGATACGCAGTATTTT. Its protein product is CASSKLAGGTDTQYF.

To note about this clone: The junction and the germline gene differ at one end; a read error may be behind it. This chain links TRBV2 with TRBJ2-5, with 9 positions matching TRBD2. Germline values: CDR1 SNHLY, CDR2 FYNNEI. The CDR3 totals 16 residues. CDR3 bases: TGTGCCAACAGTGGGGCGGGAGGGATCCTCCAAGAGACCCAGTACTTC. The encoded protein is CANSGAGGILQETQYF.

This chain joins TRBV11-1 and TRBJ1-1, with D perhaps TRBD1 (6 bases). CDR1 and CDR2 (germline): SGHAT, FQDESV (reference sequence). The length of the CDR3 is 16 residues. Trimming pared 0 bases from V and 0 bases from J, leaving 11 bases between. The CDR3 loop is CASSLAAGVVNTEAFF. CDR3 sequence (DNA): TGTGCCAGCAGCTTAGCAGCAGGGGTGGTGAACACTGAAGCTTTCTTT.

V gene TRBV7-2 combines with J gene TRBJ2-1; maybe TRBD2 (7 bases). Germline V gene data show CDR1 as SGHTA and CDR2 as FQGNSA. This CDR3 has 16 amino acids. Trimming shortened V by 5 bases and J by 6 bases, and 20 bases separated the two germline ends. The CDR3 here is CASSRPGGRGSNEQFF. CDR3 coding DNA: TGTGCCAGCAGCCGCCCGGGGGGCCGGGGAAGCAATGAGCAGTTCTTC.

The genes are TRBV21-1 and TRBJ1-2; the D call of TRBD1 is as the table states it, not checked on the DNA. TRBV21-1 is a recognized pseudogene. This CDR3 has 13 residues. The DNA for the CDR3 is TGTGCCAGCAGCAAGAAGGGGGTATGTGGCTACACCTTC. This encodes CASSKKGVCGYTF.

About this clone: The same CDR3 is also encoded by other DNA sequences in this sample. This chain joins TRBV28 and TRBJ1-2; no reliable D call. The V and J ends lost 3 bases and 2 bases respectively, with 4 bases between them. Germline lookup yields CDR1 MDHEN and CDR2 SYDVKM. The CDR3 runs 12 residues. The CDR3 sequence is CASSFRNYGYTF. The CDR3 DNA follows: TGTGCCAGCAGTTTTCGAAACTATGGCTACACCTTC.

The count of this clone is one. The chain has TRBV7-2 and TRBJ2-3, with 10 bases lining up with TRBD1. The germline V gene encodes CDR1 SGHTA and CDR2 FQGNSA. The CDR3 runs to 15 residues. V shed 4 bases and J 2 bases; nucleotides not matched to a gene: 3. DNA for the CDR3: TGTGCCAGCAGCTCCGGGACAGGGGTCACAGATACGCAGTATTTT. Its protein product is CASSSGTGVTDTQYF.

This chain links TRBV6-6 with TRBJ2-1; D is unresolved. Trimming stripped 6 bases from V and 7 bases from J, with 22 bases between. CDR1 is MNHNY and CDR2 is SVGAGI in the germline V gene (reference sequence). This CDR3 contains 16 residues. CDR3 residues: CASSQSSLQTKNEQFF. The CDR3 nucleotides read TGTGCCAGCAGCCAATCCAGTCTACAAACCAAGAATGAGCAGTTCTTC.

The CDR3 region has the DNA TGTGCCTGGAGCGCTAACGGGGCCCTTCACGGGGAGCAGTTCTTC. As protein: CAWSANGALHGEQFF. This chain links TRBV30 with TRBJ2-1; the D call may be TRBD1 or TRBD2 (5 bases each). In germline, CDR1 is GTSNPN, CDR2 SVGIG (reference sequence). Trimming left V 3 bases short and J 10 bases short, with 22 bases between. The CDR3 length is 15 residues.

V usage is TRBV11-2 and J usage is TRBJ2-1, with 10 bases fitting TRBD1. J was trimmed by 7 bases and V by 1 base; bases with no gene match: 7. The CDR3 runs 16 residues. Germline V gives CDR1 SGHAT, CDR2 FQNNGV. The CDR3 DNA reads TGTGCCAGCAGCTTAGCGACTGGGACAGGGGCGAATGAGCAGTTCTTC. This gives the protein CASSLATGTGANEQFF.

The V and J genes are TRBV7-9 and TRBJ1-4, with D perhaps TRBD1 (5 bases). This CDR3 comprises 15 residues. The germline V and J ends were trimmed by 5 bases and 5 bases, with 15 bases remaining between them. Germline V CDR1 and CDR2: SEHNR, FQNEAQ (reference sequence). CDR3: CASSLRQTQNEKLFF. CDR3 coding DNA: TGTGCCAGCAGCCTGAGACAGACACAAAATGAAAAACTGTTTTTT.

This clone was recorded once. This chain connects TRBV6-5 to TRBJ1-1; no clear D gene. This CDR3 comprises 15 residues. V lost 6 bases, J lost 3 bases, and 17 bases lay in between. The germline gives CDR1 MNHEY, CDR2 SVGAGI. CDR3 protein: CASRTPLLKHTEAFF. The CDR3 bases are TGTGCCAGCAGAACCCCCCTTTTGAAGCACACTGAAGCTTTCTTT.

Remarks on this clone: This specimen includes other DNA sequences encoding the same CDR3. The genes are TRBV28 and TRBJ2-7, with TRBD1 identical over 10 bases. Germline-derived CDR1 and CDR2 are MDHEN and SYDVKM. Trimming took 6 bases from V and 2 from J; bases not matched to a gene: 4. This CDR3 spans 14 amino acids. CDR3 sequence reads: CASRGQGGTYEQYF. CDR3 bases: TGTGCCAGCAGAGGACAGGGGGGAACCTACGAGCAGTACTTC.

The chain uses TRBV9 and TRBJ1-2; 7 positions agree with TRBD1. V lost 3 bases and J lost 8; bases outside the gene matches: 4. Germline assignment: CDR1 SGDLS and CDR2 YYNGEE. This CDR3 has 12 residues. The CDR3 is CASSARQGGYTF. For the CDR3, the DNA is TGTGCCAGCAGCGCCAGACAGGGCGGCTACACCTTC.